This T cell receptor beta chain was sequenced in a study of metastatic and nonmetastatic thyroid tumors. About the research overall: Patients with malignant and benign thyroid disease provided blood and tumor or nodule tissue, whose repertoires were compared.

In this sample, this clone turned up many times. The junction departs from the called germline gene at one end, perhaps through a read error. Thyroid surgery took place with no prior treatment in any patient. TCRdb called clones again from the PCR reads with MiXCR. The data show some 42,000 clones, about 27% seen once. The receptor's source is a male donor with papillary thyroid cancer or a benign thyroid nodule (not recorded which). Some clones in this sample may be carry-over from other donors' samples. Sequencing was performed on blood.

The CDR3 is CASRLSIDRGLKTEAFF. CDR3 sequence (DNA): TGTGCCAGCAGGCTTTCGATTGACAGGGGGCTGAAAACTGAAGCTTTCTTT. This rearrangement joins TRBV28 to TRBJ1-1, with TRBD1 matching 10 bases. Per germline, CDR1 MDHEN and CDR2 SYDVKM. The CDR3 spans 17 residues.